Listed here are 24 T cell receptor beta chains from one sample, sequenced in a study of CXCR3-negative and CXCR3-positive naive CD8 T cells. General study results and limits: Higher TRB CDR3 hydrophobicity marked CXCR3-positive naive cells relative to CXCR3-negative naive cells.

These receptors lack a known antigen. UMI-tagged TRB cDNA libraries were built via 5' RACE. With the 5' RACE reads reprocessed, TCRdb shows one record per CDR3 protein and no DNA. The sample has around 150,000 distinct CDR3 sequences. Sequences were obtained from naive CXCR3+ CD8+ T cells from blood. Indicated subset: CD45RO-CCR7+CD27+CD95- naive CD8+ T cells expressing CXCR3 (TNR3+). The receptors were sampled from a human donor in good health. Some clones in this sample may be carry-over from other donors' samples.

This chain connects TRBV7-2 to TRBJ2-3; the D call of TRBD2 rests on TCRdb alone, since no DNA is present to check it. The CDR3 totals 17 residues. CDR1 is SGHTA and CDR2 is FQGNSA in the germline V gene. Here the CDR3 reads CASSFAPGTSITDTQYF.

The V and J genes are TRBV30 and TRBJ1-1. The CDR3 extends over 12 amino acids. Germline V gene data show CDR1 as GTSNPN and CDR2 as SVGIG (reference sequence). Here the CDR3 reads CAWTEGNTEAFF.

V usage is TRBV29-1 and J usage is TRBJ2-2. Per the germline V gene, CDR1 is SQVTM and CDR2 is ANQGSEA. The CDR3 has 17 residues. CDR3 sequence: CSVEGLSRDPNTGELFF.

This chain links TRBV2 with TRBJ2-3; TCRdb gives TRBD2 as the D gene, but with no DNA this cannot be confirmed. Germline V gene lookup returns CDR1 SNHLY and CDR2 FYNNEI. The CDR3 covers 16 residues. CDR3 residues: CASNSIAGGSTDTQYF.

This chain links TRBV15 with TRBJ1-5; TCRdb's D call, TRBD1, is unchecked because there is no DNA. Per germline, CDR1 LNHNV and CDR2 YYDKDF (reference sequence). The CDR3 loop spans 16 amino acids. The CDR3 here is CATSRDSEGGNQPQHF.

This chain joins TRBV20-1 and TRBJ2-3. Germline V gene lookup returns CDR1 DFQATT and CDR2 SNEGSKA (reference sequence). CDR3 length equals 14 residues. The CDR3 region is CSARDRLATDTQYF.

This rearrangement joins TRBV27 to TRBJ1-1. CDR1 is MNHEY, CDR2 SMNVEV, per germline (reference sequence). CDR3 length: 15 residues. This CDR3 reads CASSFAPVGHGEAFF.

This rearrangement joins TRBV9 to TRBJ1-1; TCRdb returns TRBD1, unconfirmable since there is no DNA. Germline-derived CDR1 and CDR2 are SGDLS and YYNGEE. The CDR3 covers 15 residues. CDR3 sequence reads: CASSVAPGANTEAFF.

The chain recombines TRBV7-7 with TRBJ2-5; the TCRdb call, TRBD2, lacks DNA for checking. Germline V gene data show CDR1 as SSHAT and CDR2 as FNYEAQ (reference sequence). The CDR3 totals 16 residues. The CDR3 loop is CASSLSSDSGRETQYF.

The chain recombines TRBV29-1 with TRBJ2-3; TCRdb gives TRBD2 as the D gene, but with no DNA this cannot be confirmed. In germline, CDR1 is SQVTM, CDR2 ANQGSEA. The CDR3 contains 14 residues. The CDR3 protein is CSSYDGRPTDTQYF.

This chain connects TRBV12-3 or TRBV12-4 to TRBJ2-1; with no DNA, the TCRdb D assignment of TRBD2 cannot be verified. CDR3 length: 16 residues. CDR3 in amino acids: CASSLVASGRASEQFF.

J is TRBJ2-7 and V is TRBV9. Per germline, CDR1 SGDLS and CDR2 YYNGEE. This CDR3 has 14 amino acids. CDR3: CASSKTGSNYEQYF.

The CDR3 spells CASSLGGLPQETQYF. The chain employs TRBV7-8 and TRBJ2-5; TCRdb calls TRBD2, which cannot be checked without DNA. Germline lookup yields CDR1 SGHVS and CDR2 FQNEAQ. The CDR3 loop spans 15 amino acids. Variable domain in full (rest from reference TRBV7-8 and TRBJ2-5): GAGVSQSPRYKVAKRGQDVALRCDPISGHVSLFWYQQALGQGPEFLTYFQNEAQLDKSGLPSDRFFAERPEGSVSTLKIQRTQQEDSAVYLCASSLGGLPQETQYFGPGTRLLVL.

The J gene is TRBJ2-2, the V gene TRBV6-2 or TRBV6-3; the D gene TCRdb calls, TRBD1, cannot be checked with no DNA. Per the germline V gene, CDR1 is MNHEY and CDR2 is SVGEGT. The CDR3 is made up of 14 amino acids. The CDR3 reads CASSSALGPGELFF.

J is TRBJ2-5 and V is TRBV10-3. The CDR3 covers 14 residues. The germline V gene has CDR1 ENHRY and CDR2 SYGVKD. This chain's CDR3 is CAISEVRQQETQYF.

The chain couples TRBV15 to TRBJ1-4. The length of the CDR3 is 12 residues. Germline assignment: CDR1 LNHNV and CDR2 YYDKDF (reference sequence). CDR3 protein: CATSPAGEKLFF. Combining the CDR3 with reference TRBV15 and TRBJ1-4 gives the whole variable domain DAMVIQNPRYQVTQFGKPVTLSCSQTLNHNVMYWYQQKSSQAPKLLFHYYDKDFNNEADTPDNFQSRRPNTSFCFLDIRSPGLGDTAMYLCATSPAGEKLFFGSGTQLSVL.

This chain links TRBV28 with TRBJ1-2; the D call from TCRdb, TRBD1, cannot be confirmed without DNA. From germline, CDR1 is MDHEN and CDR2 SYDVKM. The CDR3 runs to 14 residues. The CDR3 sequence: CASSSTGWGYGYTF.

This rearrangement joins TRBV15 to TRBJ2-1. Germline V gene lookup returns CDR1 LNHNV and CDR2 YYDKDF (reference sequence). The CDR3 is 13 amino acids. CDR3: CATSRVLSGEQFF.

The rearrangement uses TRBV6-2 or TRBV6-3 and TRBJ2-1. The germline V gene has CDR1 MNHEY and CDR2 SVGEGT. The CDR3 runs to 15 residues. This chain's CDR3 is CASLSWRESCNEQFF.

J is TRBJ2-1 and V is TRBV11-2; there is no DNA to check the TCRdb D call of TRBD2. Germline CDR1 is SGHAT and CDR2 is FQNNGV. CDR3 length: 18 residues. The chain's CDR3 is CASSSTRLAGGWGNEQFF.

V is TRBV28 and J is TRBJ1-3. The germline gives CDR1 MDHEN, CDR2 SYDVKM. The CDR3 extends over 14 amino acids. CDR3 in amino acids: CASSHADGGNTIYF.

The genes are TRBV5-1 and TRBJ1-1; TCRdb designates TRBD1, a call that cannot be tested without DNA. The V gene's germline CDR1 is SGHRS and CDR2 YFSETQ. There are 14 residues in the CDR3. This chain's CDR3 is CASSPQDRGQGAFF.

This chain connects TRBV11-2 to TRBJ2-3; TCRdb's assignment of TRBD1 cannot be checked, as there is no DNA. The CDR3 runs 15 residues. Germline assignment: CDR1 SGHAT and CDR2 FQNNGV. The CDR3 loop is CASSSGMLGTDTQYF.

V usage is TRBV19 and J usage is TRBJ2-3; the TCRdb call, TRBD1, lacks DNA for checking. CDR1 and CDR2 (germline): LNHDA, SQIVND (reference sequence). The CDR3 runs to 14 residues. CDR3 sequence: CASQMAGAEDTQYF.